These 31 T cell receptor beta chains were all obtained from the same sample, sequenced in a study of CD8 T cells in ankylosing spondylitis. TCRdb re-analysed the 5' RACE reads in MiXCR, keeping a single row per CDR3 protein. In the table there are approximately 180,000 distinct CDR3 sequences, about 20% of which are singletons. The sequencing input was blood, either unsorted or a sorted T cell fraction (not recorded which). These receptors all stem from a male donor between 5 and 35 years old with ankylosing spondylitis or in good health (not recorded which).

Many counts were recorded for this clonotype. The V gene is TRBV30, the J gene TRBJ1-6, with D perhaps matching TRBD1 (6 bases). This CDR3 comprises 12 residues. Germline CDR1 reads GTSNPN; CDR2 reads SVGIG (reference sequence). V lost 0 bases to trimming and J lost 9 bases, with 6 bases between them. CDR3 nucleotide sequence: TGTGCCTGGAGTGTAGGGGGTTCACCCCTCCACTTT. This gives the protein CAWSVGGSPLHF.

In this sample, this clonotype turned up many times. The gene calls are TRBV29-1 and TRBJ2-2; tentative D call: TRBD1 (6 bases). The V gene's germline CDR1 is SQVTM and CDR2 ANQGSEA. CDR3 length: 14 amino acids. Trimming took off 4 bases at V and 0 bases at J, with 9 bases between the two ends. In DNA, the CDR3 is TGCAGCGTTGGGGGGCGCCCGAACACCGGGGAGCTGTTTTTT. The encoded protein is CSVGGRPNTGELFF.

In its sample, this clonotype was seen many times. V gene TRBV10-3 combines with J gene TRBJ2-1; maybe TRBD2 (6 bases). Germline lookup yields CDR1 ENHRY and CDR2 SYGVKD. V lost 4 bases and J 0 bases, leaving 13 bases between the germline ends. The CDR3 extends over 16 amino acids. CDR3 region: CAISVVGRASYNEQFF. As DNA, the CDR3 is TGTGCCATCAGTGTCGTCGGGAGAGCCTCCTACAATGAGCAGTTCTTC.

Ten or more counts support this clonotype. The chain couples TRBV25-1 to TRBJ1-6; D perhaps matches TRBD1 (6 bases). The CDR3 length is 16 residues. Trimming shortened V by 8 bases and J by 0 bases, and 14 bases separated the two germline ends. CDR1 and CDR2 from the germline V gene are MGHDK and SYGVNS. CDR3 sequence reads: CASGEGQSSYNSPLHF. For the CDR3, the DNA is TGTGCCAGCGGCGAAGGACAGAGCTCCTATAATTCACCCCTCCACTTT.

This clonotype has at least ten counts. V usage is TRBV11-2 and J usage is TRBJ2-3; 7 bases are a match to TRBD1. Germline loops: CDR1 SGHAT, CDR2 FQNNGV. J lost 4 bases, V lost 5 bases, and 12 bases had no gene match. The CDR3 is 16 amino acids. Written as DNA, the CDR3 is TGTGCCAGCAGCATCTCGACAGGGTATGGTCCAGATACGCAGTATTTT. Translation gives CASSISTGYGPDTQYF.

There are many counts of this clonotype. V is TRBV20-1 and J is TRBJ2-1; D may match TRBD1 or TRBD2 (5 bases each). With 0 bases removed from V and 5 bases from J, the gap between germline ends came to 17 bases. The CDR3 runs 16 residues. Germline V gene lookup returns CDR1 DFQATT and CDR2 SNEGSKA (reference sequence). Here the CDR3 DNA reads TGCAGTGCTAGAGAATTCTCCGCTGGGACCAACAATGAGCAGTTCTTC. It is translated as CSAREFSAGTNNEQFF.

This clonotype was detected once. The chain recombines TRBV7-9 with TRBJ2-7; the match to TRBD2 covers 11 bases. CDR1 is SEHNR and CDR2 is FQNEAQ in the germline V gene (reference sequence). This CDR3 region has 16 residues. V shed 2 bases and J 4 bases; nucleotides not matched to a gene: 7. The CDR3 DNA follows: TGTGCCAGCAGCTTAACCTCTAGCGGGAGGCCTTACGAGCAGTACGTC. This sequence encodes CASSLTSSGRPYEQYV.

The gene calls are TRBV20-1 and TRBJ2-5; 12 positions match TRBD2. The CDR3 spans 16 residues. Per germline, CDR1 DFQATT and CDR2 SNEGSKA (reference sequence). Unmatched junction bases numbered 4, after V lost 1 base and J lost 1 base. CDR3 amino acids: CSARGLAGEFQETQYF. As DNA, the CDR3 is TGCAGTGCTAGAGGACTAGCGGGGGAGTTCCAAGAGACCCAGTACTTC.

The table lists this clonotype with many counts. The chain combines TRBV5-1 with TRBJ2-2; D ambiguous. The V gene lost 3 bases and the J gene lost 1 base, with 10 bases spanning the gap. Germline CDR1 reads SGHRS; CDR2 reads YFSETQ. The CDR3 spans 15 residues. The DNA for the CDR3 is TGCGCCAGCAGCTCGATGGCAGGGAACACCGGGGAGCTGTTTTTT. This translates into CASSSMAGNTGELFF.

In this sample, this clonotype turned up many times. The chain links TRBV7-9 to TRBJ2-4, with D possibly matching TRBD1 (6 bases). V was shortened by 5 bases and J by 9 bases, with 17 bases between the two germline ends. The CDR3 covers 14 residues. CDR1 is SEHNR, CDR2 FQNEAQ, per germline (reference sequence). The CDR3 protein is CASSPYGTLRIQYF. For the CDR3, the DNA is TGTGCCAGCAGCCCTTACGGGACACTCCGCATTCAGTACTTC.

This clonotype was detected ten times or more. The chain links TRBV6-5 to TRBJ1-2; TRBD1 is a possible D gene (5 bases). Germline loops: CDR1 MNHEY, CDR2 SVGAGI. V was clipped by 7 bases and J by 8 bases, with 17 bases between them. There are 13 residues in the CDR3. The CDR3 sequence: CASTPDGAGGYTF. Written as DNA, the CDR3 is TGTGCCAGCACCCCGGACGGGGCTGGAGGCTACACCTTC.

This chain uses TRBV12-3 or TRBV12-4 with TRBJ2-1, with D tentatively TRBD1 or TRBD2 (6 bases each). The CDR3 runs to 17 residues. Trimming stripped 4 bases from V and 3 bases from J, with 19 bases between. The DNA of the CDR3 is TGTGCCAGCAGTTCCCGGACACGGGGGCCACTCTACAATGAGCAGTTCTTC. Amino acids: CASSSRTRGPLYNEQFF.

This chain joins TRBV25-1 and TRBJ2-3; a possible D gene is TRBD2 (5 bases). The CDR3 consists of 14 residues. V was cut by 3 bases and J by 1 base, with 8 bases left in between. Germline-derived CDR1 and CDR2 are MGHDK and SYGVNS. The CDR3 here is CASSEWERTDTQYF. The DNA of the CDR3 is TGTGCCAGCAGTGAGTGGGAGCGCACAGATACGCAGTATTTT.

This clonotype was detected ten times or more. This chain uses TRBV4-3 with TRBJ2-4; 8 nucleotides align to TRBD1. V was pared by 2 bases and J by 7 bases, with 7 bases of the junction left unmatched. Per germline, CDR1 LGHNA and CDR2 YSLEER. The CDR3 is 15 residues long. The CDR3 loop is CASSQSIRDRNIQYF. CDR3 sequence (DNA): TGCGCCAGCAGCCAATCCATCCGGGACAGGAACATTCAGTACTTC.

This clonotype was seen repeatedly, ten times or more. The chain uses TRBV5-6 and TRBJ2-1; D is perhaps TRBD1 or TRBD2 (5 bases each). In germline, CDR1 is SGHDT, CDR2 YYEEEE. The CDR3 length is 13 residues. V was trimmed by 4 bases and J by 9 bases, leaving 14 bases between them. CDR3 in amino acids: CASSLRRGVEQFF. CDR3 bases: TGTGCCAGCAGCCTTAGGAGAGGGGTTGAGCAGTTCTTC.

This clonotype was found many times. The chain employs TRBV7-2 and TRBJ2-3; the D call may be TRBD1 or TRBD2 (5 bases each). The V gene's germline CDR1 is SGHTA and CDR2 FQGNSA. V dropped 5 bases and J dropped 2 bases, with 14 bases sitting between them. This CDR3 contains 15 residues. The CDR3 DNA reads as TGTGCCAGCAGCAGGGACCCCCTCAACACAGATACGCAGTATTTT. This encodes CASSRDPLNTDTQYF.

This clonotype was observed at least ten times. The rearrangement uses TRBV20-1 and TRBJ2-3; D tentatively reads TRBD1 or TRBD2 (5 bases each). CDR3 size: 13 residues. The germline CDR1 and CDR2 sequences are DFQATT and SNEGSKA (reference sequence). The V end lost 6 bases, the J end lost 1 base, and 11 bases lay between the germline ends. CDR3 coding DNA: TGCAGTGCCCCGGGGCCGCGCACAGATACGCAGTATTTT. This sequence encodes CSAPGPRTDTQYF.

This clonotype was seen only a few times. The chain couples TRBV7-9 to TRBJ1-6, with unresolved D. The CDR3 extends over 16 amino acids. Per the germline V gene, CDR1 is SEHNR and CDR2 is FQNEAQ (reference sequence). V was cut by 5 bases and J by 10 bases, with 21 bases left in between. The CDR3 DNA reads TGTGCCAGCAGCCCCCGCGTTCCAAGGGAAGGATCACCCCTCCACTTT. Residues: CASSPRVPREGSPLHF.

This clonotype was seen repeatedly, ten times or more. The V gene is TRBV20-1, the J gene TRBJ2-1; 9 nucleotides agree with TRBD2. Germline loops: CDR1 DFQATT, CDR2 SNEGSKA (reference sequence). The J segment lost 6 bases and the V segment lost 0 bases, leaving 9 bases of the junction unmatched. The CDR3 spans 16 residues. CDR3 loop: CSARDMGTSSSNEQFF. DNA for the CDR3: TGCAGTGCTAGAGATATGGGGACTAGCTCGTCCAATGAGCAGTTCTTC.

This clonotype was observed at least ten times. J is TRBJ2-5 and V is TRBV5-1; TRBD1 matches at 7 bases. The germline CDR1 and CDR2 sequences are SGHRS and YFSETQ. The CDR3 extends over 13 amino acids. The ends lost 5 bases at V and 3 bases at J; junction bases unmatched: 4. CDR3 sequence: CASSLQGKETQYF. The CDR3 DNA follows: TGCGCCAGCAGTCTACAGGGGAAAGAGACCCAGTACTTC.

The chain uses TRBV12-3 or TRBV12-4 and TRBJ1-1; the match to TRBD1 covers 8 bases. The CDR3 length is 14 residues. V was pared by 6 bases and J by 7 bases, with 10 bases of the junction left unmatched. In DNA, the CDR3 is TGTGCCAGCAGACCGACAGGGGCCACCGATGAAGCTTTCTTT. This encodes CASRPTGATDEAFF.

In this sample, this clonotype turned up many times. The chain couples TRBV27 to TRBJ2-5; TRBD2 matches at 9 bases. CDR3 length: 17 residues. Trimming took 3 bases from V and 5 from J; bases not matched to a gene: 13. CDR1 and CDR2 (germline): MNHEY, SMNVEV (reference sequence). The CDR3, as DNA: TGTGCCAGCAGTTTTCTTCGCGGGAGGGCAGCGGGGGAGACCCAGTACTTC. It codes for CASSFLRGRAAGETQYF.

This clonotype has ten or more counts. This rearrangement joins TRBV4-1 to TRBJ2-3; 10 nucleotides line up with TRBD2. The germline gives CDR1 MGHRA, CDR2 YSYEKL. The CDR3 has 15 residues. Losses at the gene ends were 6 bases for V and 6 bases for J; bases not matched to a gene: 9. This chain's CDR3 is CASSQGLAQKDTQYF. The CDR3 DNA is TGCGCCAGCAGTCAGGGACTAGCGCAGAAGGATACGCAGTATTTT.

This clonotype came up a few times. The gene calls are TRBV29-1 and TRBJ1-2; D is undetermined. Germline V gene lookup returns CDR1 SQVTM and CDR2 ANQGSEA. The CDR3 runs 14 residues. The V end was cut by 1 base, the J end by 4 bases, with 13 bases between. CDR3 DNA: TGCAGCGTTGAAGCCATCGACGGACGCTATGGCTACACCTTC. Translating it yields CSVEAIDGRYGYTF.

At least ten counts were recorded for this clonotype. The chain joins TRBV20-1 to TRBJ2-7, with D possibly being TRBD1 or TRBD2 (5 bases each). Germline CDR1 and CDR2: DFQATT and SNEGSKA (reference sequence). The CDR3 sequence is 13 residues long. V shed 4 bases and J shed 4 bases, with 14 bases lying between them. In DNA, the CDR3 is TGCAGTGCTACCTGGGGACCCGGATACGAGCAGTACTTC. This codes for CSATWGPGYEQYF.

This clonotype was seen many times. The chain carries TRBV5-1 and TRBJ2-1; 15 nucleotides line up with TRBD2. Germline V CDR1 and CDR2: SGHRS, YFSETQ. CDR3 length: 18 residues. Losses at the gene ends were 4 bases for V and 13 bases for J; bases not matched to a gene: 18. CDR3 coding DNA: TGCGCCAGCAGCCTGTCCATTACCGGGACTAGCGGGAGGACGGCACAGTTCTTC. The encoded protein is CASSLSITGTSGRTAQFF.

This clonotype came up many times. The V and J genes are TRBV28 and TRBJ2-6; possibly TRBD1 for D (6 bases). Trimming pared 5 bases from V and 2 bases from J, leaving 10 bases between. This CDR3 is built from 15 residues. Germline V lookup: CDR1 MDHEN, CDR2 SYDVKM. DNA of the CDR3: TGTGCCAGCAGTCTCTCAGGGGCTGGGGCCAACGTCCTGACTTTC. This gives the protein CASSLSGAGANVLTF.

This clonotype was seen ten or more times. The chain uses TRBV5-5 and TRBJ2-1; a weak D match, TRBD1 (5 bases). With 1 base removed from V and 3 bases from J, the gap between germline ends came to 11 bases. The V gene's germline CDR1 is SGHKS and CDR2 YYEKEE (reference sequence). The CDR3 sequence is 15 residues long. The CDR3: CASSLMSGIYNEQFF. CDR3 DNA sequence: TGTGCCAGCAGCTTGATGTCAGGGATCTACAATGAGCAGTTCTTC.

This clonotype has a count of ten or more. The gene calls are TRBV28 and TRBJ2-7; 8 bases are a match to TRBD1. The CDR3 runs to 15 residues. The junction had 9 bases not matched to a gene; V was cut back by 4 bases and J by 4 bases. Germline V gene sequence: CDR1 MDHEN, CDR2 SYDVKM. In nucleotides, the CDR3 is TGTGCCAGCAGTTCCACCCCCGGGACAGGATACGAGCAGTACTTC. It translates to CASSSTPGTGYEQYF.

Ten or more counts support this clonotype. The chain combines TRBV4-2 with TRBJ2-1; D is undetermined. Trimming shortened V by 0 bases and J by 7 bases, and 7 bases separated the two germline ends. Germline CDR1 and CDR2: LGHNA and YNFKEQ. This CDR3 comprises 13 residues. CDR3 region: CASSQDLPNEQFF. CDR3 nucleotides: TGTGCCAGCAGCCAAGATCTCCCTAATGAGCAGTTCTTC.

At least ten counts were recorded for this clonotype. The J gene is TRBJ2-6, the V gene TRBV9; possibly TRBD1 for D (6 bases). The germline gives CDR1 SGDLS, CDR2 YYNGEE. Trimming left V 4 bases short and J 0 bases short, with 11 bases between. This CDR3 is 16 amino acids long. The DNA for the CDR3 is TGTGCCAGCAGCTCCGACAGGAGCTCTGGGGCCAACGTCCTGACTTTC. This translates into CASSSDRSSGANVLTF.